Detailed here is one TCR beta chain. Its specificity is not known. This may come from a read error, since a much larger clone is one base off. This record comes from a study of CD8 T cells in ankylosing spondylitis. General study points: According to the report, clones linked to the disease were significantly enriched in matched synovial fluid samples taken from ankylosing spondylitis patients. Existing reports had already noted some motif variants in reactive arthritis synovial fluid and blood. A TCR beta motif of about eight highly homologous variants appeared characteristic of ankylosing spondylitis blood.

The CDR3 sequence is 16 residues long. Germline V gene data show CDR1 as DFQATT and CDR2 as SNEGSKA (reference sequence). Library preparation for TCR beta used quantitative 5'-RACE with molecular barcodes. One entry per CDR3 protein results from TCRdb running MiXCR on the 5' RACE reads. The sample includes 250,000 to 300,000 distinct CDR3 sequences, 20% of them seen just once. Sequenced input: blood, either unsorted or a sorted T cell fraction (not recorded which). The receptor was isolated from a male donor with ankylosing spondylitis or in good health (not recorded which). The gene calls are TRBV20-1 and TRBJ2-4, with D perhaps matching TRBD1 or TRBD2 (5 bases each). In DNA, the CDR3 is TGCTGTGCTAGAGCCCCCGGTGGGGGAGCCAAAAACATTCAGTACTTC. This gives the protein CCARAPGGGAKNIQYF.